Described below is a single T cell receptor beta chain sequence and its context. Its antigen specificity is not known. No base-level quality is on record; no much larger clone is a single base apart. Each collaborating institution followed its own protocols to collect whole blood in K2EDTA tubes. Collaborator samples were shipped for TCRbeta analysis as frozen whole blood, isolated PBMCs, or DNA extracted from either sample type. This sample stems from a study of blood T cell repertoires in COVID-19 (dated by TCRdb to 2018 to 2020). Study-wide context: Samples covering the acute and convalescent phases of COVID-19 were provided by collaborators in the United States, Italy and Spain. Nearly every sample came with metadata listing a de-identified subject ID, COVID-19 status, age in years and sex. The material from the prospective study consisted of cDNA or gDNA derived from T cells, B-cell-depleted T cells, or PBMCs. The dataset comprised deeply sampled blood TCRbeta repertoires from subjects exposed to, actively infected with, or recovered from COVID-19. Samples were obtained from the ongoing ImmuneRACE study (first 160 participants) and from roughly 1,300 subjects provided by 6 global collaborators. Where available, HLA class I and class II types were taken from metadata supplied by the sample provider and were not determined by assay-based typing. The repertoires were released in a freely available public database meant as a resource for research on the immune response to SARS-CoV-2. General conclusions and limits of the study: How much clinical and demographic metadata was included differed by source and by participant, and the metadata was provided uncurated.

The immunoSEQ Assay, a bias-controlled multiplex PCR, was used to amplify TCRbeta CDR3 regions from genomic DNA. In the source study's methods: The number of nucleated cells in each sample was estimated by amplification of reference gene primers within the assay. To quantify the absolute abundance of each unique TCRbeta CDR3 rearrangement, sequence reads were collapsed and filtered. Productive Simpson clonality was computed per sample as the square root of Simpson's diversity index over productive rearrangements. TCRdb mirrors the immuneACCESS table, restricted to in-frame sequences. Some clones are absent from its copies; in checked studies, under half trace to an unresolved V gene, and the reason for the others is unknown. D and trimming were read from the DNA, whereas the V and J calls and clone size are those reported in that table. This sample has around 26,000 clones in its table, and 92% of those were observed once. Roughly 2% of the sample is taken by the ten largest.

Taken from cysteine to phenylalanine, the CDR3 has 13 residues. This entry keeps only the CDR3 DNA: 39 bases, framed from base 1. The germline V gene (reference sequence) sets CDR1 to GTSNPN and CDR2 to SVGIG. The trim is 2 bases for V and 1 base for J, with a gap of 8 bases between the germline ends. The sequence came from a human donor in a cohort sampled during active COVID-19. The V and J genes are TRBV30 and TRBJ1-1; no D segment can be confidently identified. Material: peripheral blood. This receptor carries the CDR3 CAWSRGGNTEAFF. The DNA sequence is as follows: TGTGCCTGGAGTAGAGGAGGGAACACTGAAGCTTTCTTT.